The clone carrying this T cell receptor beta chain was seen only a few times. As yet, its antigen is unknown. Authors' analysis steps: In papillary thyroid cancer, a distant-metastasis classifier was built using CDR3 differences across clinicopathological groups. Using MiXCR, TCRdb reanalyzed the PCR reads. The V and J calls reflect TCRdb's pipeline rather than the authors' work. Of tens of thousands of clones in the sample, less than 20% were seen once. Germline lookup yields CDR1 LNHNV and CDR2 YYDKDF (reference sequence). This CDR3 contains 16 residues. Trimming left V 1 base short and J 0 bases short, with 11 bases between. All patients were untreated before thyroid surgery. This sample was taken from a study of metastatic and nonmetastatic thyroid tumors. Overall study findings and caveats: Malignant tumors reportedly showed significantly higher TCR beta diversity than benign nodules in both blood and tumor.

The TCR originated in a female donor with papillary thyroid cancer or a benign thyroid nodule (not recorded which). Some clones in this sample may be carry-over from other donors' samples. What was sequenced was blood. V and J are TRBV15 and TRBJ2-3; D not resolved. The CDR3 region is CATSRVRNQSTDTQYF. The CDR3 DNA reads TGTGCCACCAGCAGAGTGCGGAATCAGAGCACAGATACGCAGTATTTT.